The rows below give T cell receptor beta chains drawn from one sample of a study of siplizumab effects on memory and regulatory T cells. TCRdb keeps only in-frame clones here, not all; method: immunoSEQ multiplex PCR. The repertoire has tens of thousands of clones, 85% to 95% of them found once; the top ten carry about two fifths. The specimen sequenced was CD8+ T cells sorted from blood. The receptor source for this set is a human donor in good health. The CDR3 runs from the conserved cysteine through the conserved F or W. D genes are given only for firm matches. Size values are once, few and many counts, or a class for expanded clones, and some rows have none.

j_gene | abundance | v_gene | d_gene | CDR3aa | CDR3nt
TRBJ2-7 | . | TRBV6-1 | . | CASSEIDEQYF | TGTGCCAGCAGTGAAATCGACGAGCAGTACTTC
TRBJ2-7 | . | TRBV13 | . | CASSLERYEQYF | TGTGCCAGCAGCCTCGAGAGGTACGAGCAGTACTTC
TRBJ1-6 | . | TRBV5-1 | . | CASSLVGLAPLHF | TGCGCCAGCAGCTTGGTTGGTCTGGCACCCCTCCACTTT
TRBJ2-2 | once | TRBV10-1 | TRBD1 | CASRGEQGISDTGELFF | TGCGCCAGCAGAGGGGAACAGGGGATTTCGGACACCGGGGAGCTGTTTTTT
TRBJ2-3 | . | TRBV27 | . | CASSDLADTQYF | TGTGCCAGCAGCGACCTAGCAGATACGCAGTATTTT
TRBJ2-3 | once | TRBV11-2 | . | CASRGDTQYF | TGTGCCAGCAGAGGAGATACGCAGTATTTT
TRBJ1-5 | . | TRBV15 | . | CATSLTGTENQPQHF | TGTGCCACCAGCCTGACCGGGACGGAGAATCAGCCCCAGCATTTT
TRBJ1-1 | . | TRBV11-3 | . | CASSWQVNTEAFF | TGTGCCAGCAGCTGGCAGGTTAACACTGAAGCTTTCTTT
TRBJ1-4 | . | TRBV6-1 | TRBD1 | CASSEGQGAVEKLFF | TGTGCCAGCAGTGAGGGGCAGGGGGCGGTTGAAAAACTGTTTTTT
TRBJ2-1 | . | TRBV19 | TRBD2 | CASEAGTSNYNEQFF | TGTGCCAGCGAAGCTGGGACTAGCAACTACAATGAGCAGTTCTTC
TRBJ2-3 | . | TRBV11-1 | TRBD2 | CASSLTPTSDGTDTQYF | TGTGCCAGCAGCTTAACTCCAACTAGCGACGGCACAGATACGCAGTATTTT
TRBJ2-1 | once | TRBV6-6 | . | CASSYPPEQFF | TGTGCCAGCAGTTATCCCCCGGAGCAGTTCTTC
TRBJ2-1 | . | TRBV4-1 | TRBD2 | CASSQAASGSSNEQFF | TGCGCCAGCAGCCAAGCGGCTAGCGGGAGCTCCAATGAGCAGTTCTTC
TRBJ2-7 | . | TRBV14 | . | CASSQGPANEQYF | TGTGCCAGCAGCCAAGGGCCAGCCAACGAGCAGTACTTC
TRBJ1-2 | . | TRBV4-1 | . | CASSQDGWTPSYTF | TGCGCCAGCAGCCAAGACGGTTGGACCCCAAGCTACACCTTC
TRBJ2-1 | . | TRBV4-3 | TRBD1 | CASSGQGAQNEQFF | TGCGCCAGCTCGGGGCAGGGGGCGCAAAATGAGCAGTTCTTC
TRBJ2-7 | . | TRBV6-5 | TRBD1 | CASSYQGAYEQYF | TGTGCCAGCAGTTATCAGGGGGCGTACGAGCAGTACTTC
TRBJ2-7 | . | TRBV4-3 | TRBD2 | CASSQEVAGGYEQYF | TGCGCCAGCAGCCAAGAGGTGGCGGGAGGCTACGAGCAGTACTTC
TRBJ2-2 | . | TRBV6-6 | . | CASNSNTGELFF | TGTGCCAGCAATTCTAACACCGGGGAGCTGTTTTTT
TRBJ2-1 | . | TRBV9 | TRBD2 | CASSVGGVAGYNEQFF | TGTGCCAGCAGCGTAGGTGGGGTAGCGGGGTACAATGAGCAGTTCTTC
TRBJ2-3 | . | TRBV5-1 | . | CASSQSDTQYF | TGCGCCAGCAGTCAAAGCGATACGCAGTATTTT
TRBJ2-7 | . | TRBV10-2 | TRBD1 | CASIGTGPLPEQYF | TGCGCCAGCATAGGGACAGGACCACTACCCGAGCAGTACTTC
TRBJ2-5 | . | TRBV5-4 | TRBD2 | CASSLTSGTQTQYF | TGTGCCAGCAGCCTGACTAGCGGGACGCAGACCCAGTACTTC
TRBJ1-1 | . | TRBV6-6 | TRBD1 | CAGGEGAEAFF | TGTGCCGGAGGGGAGGGGGCCGAAGCTTTCTTT
TRBJ2-3 | . | TRBV4-1 | . | CASSLSRAHTDTQYF | TGCGCCAGCAGCCTCAGTAGGGCGCACACAGATACGCAGTATTTT
TRBJ2-1 | once | TRBV6-4 | TRBD2 | CASSLGVAGVNEQFF | TGTGCCAGCAGCCTCGGGGTAGCGGGAGTCAATGAGCAGTTCTTC
TRBJ1-1 | . | TRBV7-9 | . | CASRQTVNTEAFF | TGTGCCAGCAGGCAGACAGTAAACACTGAAGCTTTCTTT
TRBJ2-1 | . | TRBV14 | . | CASSHSSSYNEQFF | TGTGCCAGCAGCCACTCGAGCTCCTACAATGAGCAGTTCTTC
TRBJ2-2 | . | TRBV2 | . | CASSARVRELFF | TGTGCCAGCAGTGCCAGGGTGAGGGAGCTGTTTTTT
TRBJ2-7 | . | TRBV7-6 | TRBD2 | CASSVGLATYEQYF | TGTGCCAGCAGCGTGGGACTAGCTACTTACGAGCAGTACTTC
TRBJ2-7 | . | TRBV18 | . | CASSLGGWTYEQYF | TGTGCCAGCTCACTAGGGGGGTGGACCTACGAGCAGTACTTC
TRBJ2-7 | . | TRBV4-1 | TRBD2 | CASSQLAAGAYEQYF | TGCGCCAGCAGCCAGCTTGCCGCGGGGGCCTACGAGCAGTACTTC
TRBJ2-5 | . | TRBV5-6 | TRBD2 | CASSLLTSGRIDQYF | TGTGCCAGCAGCTTGTTGACTAGCGGGAGAATAGACCAGTACTTC
TRBJ1-4 | . | TRBV7-9 | . | CASSLEGTPSGDNEKLFF | TGTGCCAGCAGCTTAGAGGGGACACCCTCAGGGGACAATGAAAAACTGTTTTTT
TRBJ1-1 | . | TRBV19 | . | CASSIFGEGGTEAFF | TGTGCCAGTAGTATATTCGGGGAGGGCGGCACTGAAGCTTTCTTT
TRBJ2-5 | . | TRBV7-9 | . | CASDQHKAGGSEETQYF | TGTGCCAGCGACCAACATAAGGCAGGGGGGTCGGAAGAGACCCAGTACTTC
TRBJ1-2 | once | TRBV28 | TRBD1 | CASSLPGQGYGYTF | TGTGCCAGCAGTCTTCCGGGACAGGGGTATGGCTACACCTTC
TRBJ2-3 | . | TRBV9 | . | CASSPDGTSTDTQYF | TGTGCCAGCAGCCCCGACGGGACCAGCACAGATACGCAGTATTTT
TRBJ2-1 | . | TRBV29-1 | TRBD2 | CSVDGTSGSSYNEQFF | TGCAGCGTTGATGGGACTAGCGGAAGCTCCTACAATGAGCAGTTCTTC
TRBJ2-3 | . | TRBV6-5 | TRBD2 | CASSYSGRGIDTQYF | TGTGCCAGCAGTTACAGCGGGAGGGGCATAGATACGCAGTATTTT
TRBJ2-1 | . | TRBV29-1 | . | CSSRVKRTSYNEQFF | TGCAGCTCTAGAGTAAAGCGAACCTCCTACAATGAGCAGTTCTTC
TRBJ1-1 | . | TRBV4-3 | . | CASSQVGIAFF | TGCGCCAGCAGCCAAGTAGGAATTGCTTTCTTT
TRBJ1-1 | . | TRBV4-2 | . | CASSQAEESEAFF | TGTGCCAGCAGCCAAGCGGAAGAGTCTGAAGCTTTCTTT
TRBJ2-1 | . | TRBV7-6 | . | CASSLRLEQYNEQFF | TGTGCCAGCAGCTTACGTCTTGAGCAATACAATGAGCAGTTCTTC
TRBJ2-3 | once | TRBV7-2 | TRBD2 | CASSKNQREGLDTQYF | TGTGCCAGCAGTAAAAATCAGCGGGAGGGCCTGGATACGCAGTATTTT
TRBJ1-6 | once | TRBV7-3 | . | CASSLLGGDSPLHF | TGTGCCAGCAGCCTCCTAGGGGGGGATTCACCCCTCCACTTT
TRBJ2-2 | . | TRBV29-1 | TRBD1 | CSGGGTGGFGGELFF | TGCAGCGGAGGCGGCACAGGGGGCTTCGGCGGGGAGCTGTTTTTT
TRBJ2-7 | . | TRBV9 | . | CASSATAVEEQYF | TGTGCCAGCAGCGCGACTGCTGTGGAGGAGCAGTACTTC
TRBJ2-5 | . | TRBV6-1 | TRBD2 | CASSEAWLGAAGGPTDFETQYF | TGTGCCAGCAGTGAAGCGTGGTTGGGTGCAGCGGGAGGGCCGACGGATTTCGAGACCCAGTACTTC
TRBJ1-3 | . | TRBV14 | . | CASSHRGLSGNTIYF | TGTGCCAGCAGCCACCGAGGTCTCTCTGGAAACACCATATATTTT
TRBJ1-2 | . | TRBV2 | TRBD1 | CASSGGQVVYGYTF | TGTGCCAGCAGTGGAGGACAGGTCGTCTATGGCTACACCTTC
TRBJ2-3 | . | TRBV18 | TRBD2 | CASSPAGVWDTQYF | TGTGCCAGCTCACCAGCGGGAGTTTGGGATACGCAGTATTTT
TRBJ1-5 | few | TRBV28 | . | CASSGGESNQPQHF | TGTGCCAGCAGTGGTGGGGAAAGCAATCAGCCCCAGCATTTT
TRBJ2-1 | . | TRBV4-1 | . | CASSHERSSYNEQFF | TGCGCCAGCAGCCACGAGCGGAGCTCCTACAATGAGCAGTTCTTC
TRBJ2-3 | . | TRBV6-4 | . | CASSDSGGATDTQYF | TGTGCCAGCAGTGACTCTGGGGGAGCCACAGATACGCAGTATTTT
TRBJ1-3 | . | TRBV11-3 | . | CASSLWETGNTIYF | TGTGCCAGCAGCTTGTGGGAAACAGGAAACACCATATATTTT
TRBJ2-2 | . | TRBV4-3 | TRBD2 | CASSQGTSLDSAGELFF | TGCGCCAGCAGCCAAGGGACTAGCTTAGATTCGGCCGGGGAGCTGTTTTTT
TRBJ1-5 | . | TRBV10-2 | . | CASSHRAQPQHF | TGCGCCAGCAGTCACAGGGCTCAGCCCCAGCATTTT
TRBJ2-1 | . | TRBV18 | . | CASSLGPITNNEQFF | TGTGCCAGCTCATTGGGACCGATCACTAACAATGAGCAGTTCTTC